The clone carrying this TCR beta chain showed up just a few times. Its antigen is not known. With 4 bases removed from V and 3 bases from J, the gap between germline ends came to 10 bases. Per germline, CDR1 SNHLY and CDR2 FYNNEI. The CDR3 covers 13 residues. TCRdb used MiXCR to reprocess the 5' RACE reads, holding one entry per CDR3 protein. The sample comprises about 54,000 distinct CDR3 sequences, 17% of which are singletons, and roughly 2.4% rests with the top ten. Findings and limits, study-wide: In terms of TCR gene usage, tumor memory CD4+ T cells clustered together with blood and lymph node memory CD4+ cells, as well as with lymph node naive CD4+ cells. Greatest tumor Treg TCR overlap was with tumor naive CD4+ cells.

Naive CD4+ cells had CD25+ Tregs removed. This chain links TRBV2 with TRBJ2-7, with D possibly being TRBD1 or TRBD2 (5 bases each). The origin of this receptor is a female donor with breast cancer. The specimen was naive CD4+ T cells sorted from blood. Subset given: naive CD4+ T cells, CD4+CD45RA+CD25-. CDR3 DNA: TGTGCCAGCAGTGTGGGACGGATCTACGAGCAGTACTTC. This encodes CASSVGRIYEQYF.